This is a list of T cell receptor beta chains from one sample in a study of cytomegalovirus exposure and HLA in healthy donors. Only in-frame clones appear in the TCRdb table, and some are missing; sequencing was by immunoSEQ multiplex PCR. This table has 100,000 to 120,000 clones, 76% appearing once. Material for sequencing was PBMCs. All receptors come from a young man in good health and CMV-seropositive. Both conserved end residues are part of each CDR3. D genes are given only for firm matches. The size of a clone is reported for some rows only, either as once, few or many, or as a class for expanded clones.

len	v_gene	abundance	d_gene	j_gene	CDR3aa	CDR3nt
14	TRBV5-1	-	TRBD1	TRBJ1-1	CASSSTGGNTEAFF	TGCGCCAGCAGCTCGACAGGGGGGAACACTGAAGCTTTCTTT
17	TRBV7-9	-	TRBD2	TRBJ2-3	CASSWRGASISTDTQYF	TGTGCCAGCAGCTGGCGGGGGGCTTCAATAAGCACAGATACGCAGTATTTT
13	TRBV10-2	-	-	TRBJ1-1	CASSVGVRTEAFF	TGCGCCAGCAGTGTAGGGGTGCGCACTGAAGCTTTCTTT
14	TRBV9	-	-	TRBJ1-3	CASSGANSGNTIYF	TGTGCCAGCAGCGGGGCTAACTCTGGAAACACCATATATTTT
16	TRBV6-1	few	TRBD1	TRBJ1-5	CASSEFGQGVGKPQHF	TGTGCCAGCAGTGAATTTGGACAGGGGGTCGGAAAGCCCCAGCATTTT
13	TRBV2	-	-	TRBJ2-7	CASSGELLGEQYF	TGTGCCAGCAGTGGGGAGCTCCTAGGCGAGCAGTACTTC
18	TRBV27	-	-	TRBJ2-2	CASSLSIGGAANTGELFF	TGTGCCAGCAGTTTATCGATTGGTGGGGCCGCGAACACCGGGGAGCTGTTTTTT
14	TRBV5-4	-	-	TRBJ2-2	CASSLQGTTGELFF	TGTGCCAGCAGCCTGCAGGGTACCACCGGGGAGCTGTTTTTT
15	TRBV6-1	-	-	TRBJ1-2	CASSEFRDTSYGYTF	TGTGCCAGCAGTGAATTCAGGGACACCTCCTATGGCTACACCTTC
16	TRBV7-6	-	-	TRBJ2-3	CASSLVGLAQSDTQYF	TGTGCCAGCAGCTTAGTAGGTCTAGCGCAGTCAGATACGCAGTATTTT
14	TRBV7-9	-	TRBD1	TRBJ2-3	CASSSDRDTDTQYF	TGTGCCAGCAGTTCGGACAGGGACACAGATACGCAGTATTTT
15	TRBV5-1	-	TRBD2	TRBJ2-1	CASSISGPSYNEQFF	TGCGCCAGCAGCATTAGCGGGCCCTCCTACAATGAGCAGTTCTTC
14	TRBV5-3	-	-	TRBJ1-4	CARSSRDSNEKLFF	TGTGCCAGAAGCTCCCGGGACTCTAATGAAAAACTGTTTTTT
17	TRBV5-6	-	TRBD2	TRBJ2-1	CASSRGLAGGLNNEQFF	TGTGCCAGCAGCCGGGGACTAGCGGGGGGGCTGAACAATGAGCAGTTCTTC
21	TRBV13	-	TRBD2	TRBJ2-3	CASSLSFGGTSGDGSTDTQYF	TGTGCCAGCAGCTTAAGTTTTGGCGGGACTAGCGGGGACGGAAGCACAGATACGCAGTATTTT
15	TRBV27	-	TRBD2	TRBJ2-7	CASSYTSGEAYEQYF	TGTGCCAGCAGCTATACTAGCGGGGAGGCCTACGAGCAGTACTTC
16	TRBV4-3	-	TRBD1	TRBJ1-6	CASSQDRFQGGTPLHF	TGCGCCAGCAGCCAAGATAGGTTTCAGGGGGGAACACCCCTCCACTTT
14	TRBV11-3	-	-	TRBJ2-5	CASSLGGARETQYF	TGTGCCAGCAGCTTGGGGGGGGCGAGGGAGACCCAGTACTTC
14	TRBV27	few	TRBD2	TRBJ2-7	CASSGGGSNYEQYF	TGTGCCAGCAGTGGGGGAGGGTCGAACTACGAGCAGTACTTC
19	TRBV2	-	TRBD2	TRBJ2-5	CASSRRTSGGGWMMETQYF	TGTGCCAGCAGTCGACGGACTAGCGGGGGGGGTTGGATGATGGAGACCCAGTACTTC
15	TRBV9	-	-	TRBJ2-7	CASSVEVLEPYEQYF	TGTGCCAGCAGCGTAGAGGTACTAGAGCCCTACGAGCAGTACTTC
15	TRBV9	-	TRBD2	TRBJ2-5	CASSVAGTSEETQYF	TGTGCCAGCAGCGTGGCAGGGACTAGCGAGGAGACCCAGTACTTC
15	TRBV9	few	TRBD1	TRBJ1-2	CASSVGDRVNYGYTF	TGTGCCAGCAGCGTGGGGGACAGGGTAAACTATGGCTACACCTTC
18	TRBV28	few	TRBD1	TRBJ2-1	CASRDRGSGARSYNEQFF	TGTGCCAGCAGGGACAGGGGGAGCGGGGCGAGATCCTACAATGAGCAGTTCTTC
19	TRBV21-1	few	-	TRBJ1-4	CASSKHYLRGTVKDEKLFF	TGTGCCAGCAGCAAACATTATCTGCGTGGGACAGTAAAAGATGAAAAACTGTTTTTT
15	TRBV5-4	-	-	TRBJ2-2	CASSDTGANTGELFF	TGTGCCAGCTCCGATACGGGGGCGAACACCGGGGAGCTGTTTTTT
18	TRBV9	-	TRBD2	TRBJ2-1	CASSAQLPGLASYNEQFF	TGTGCCAGCAGCGCACAACTTCCGGGACTAGCGTCTTACAATGAGCAGTTCTTC
15	TRBV28	once	-	TRBJ2-7	CASSPYRVREERQYF	TGTGCCAGCAGTCCATACAGGGTCCGTGAGGAGAGGCAGTACTTC
16	TRBV6-4	-	TRBD2	TRBJ2-1	CASSDDGGGAYNEQFF	TGTGCCAGCAGTGACGACGGGGGGGGTGCCTACAATGAGCAGTTCTTC
15	TRBV6-5	-	TRBD2	TRBJ2-5	CASSVPAGGRETQYF	TGTGCCAGCAGTGTACCAGCGGGGGGGAGGGAGACCCAGTACTTC
14	TRBV7-8	-	TRBD2	TRBJ2-7	CASSYRRGKYEQYF	TGTGCCAGCAGCTACCGGCGGGGGAAGTACGAGCAGTACTTC
14	TRBV5-4	-	-	TRBJ2-3	CASSPREEADTQYF	TGTGCCAGCAGCCCCAGGGAAGAGGCAGATACGCAGTATTTT
13	TRBV7-4	-	-	TRBJ1-3	CASSSHTGNTIYF	TGTGCCAGCAGCTCACACACCGGAAACACCATATATTTT
16	TRBV6-1	-	TRBD1	TRBJ1-1	CASSELLNRGYTEAFF	TGTGCCAGCAGTGAACTCTTAAACAGGGGGTACACTGAAGCTTTCTTT
16	TRBV5-1	-	TRBD2	TRBJ2-3	CASSPGTSPSTDTQYF	TGCGCCAGCAGCCCCGGGACTAGCCCTAGCACAGATACGCAGTATTTT
13	TRBV7-2	-	-	TRBJ2-7	CASSLVGGDEQYF	TGTGCCAGCAGCTTAGTCGGCGGGGACGAGCAGTACTTC
13	TRBV4-2	-	-	TRBJ2-7	CASSQEEGNEQYF	TGTGCCAGCAGCCAAGAAGAGGGAAACGAGCAGTACTTC
14	TRBV6-1	-	TRBD1	TRBJ2-1	CAIRGGTGYNEQFF	TGTGCCATCAGGGGAGGGACAGGGTACAATGAGCAGTTCTTC
14	TRBV5-1	-	TRBD1	TRBJ1-1	CASSSGQGVSEAFF	TGCGCCAGCAGCTCGGGACAGGGGGTCTCTGAAGCTTTCTTT
14	TRBV19	-	TRBD1	TRBJ1-1	CASSIPGDRAEAFF	TGTGCCAGTAGTATCCCCGGGGACAGGGCTGAAGCTTTCTTT
18	TRBV28	-	TRBD2	TRBJ2-3	CASSRPGLAGGPSDTQYF	TGTGCCAGCAGTCGCCCGGGACTAGCGGGGGGGCCCTCTGATACGCAGTATTTT
13	TRBV30	-	TRBD1	TRBJ1-5	CAWSGDRGRPQHF	TGTGCCTGGAGTGGCGACAGGGGGAGGCCCCAGCATTTT
13	TRBV4-2	once	-	TRBJ1-1	CASSQDPPTEAFF	TGTGCCAGCAGCCAAGACCCCCCGACTGAAGCTTTCTTT
15	TRBV4-3	-	-	TRBJ2-7	CASSHSRQAGYEQYF	TGCGCCAGCAGCCACTCCCGACAGGCGGGCTACGAGCAGTACTTC
15	TRBV19	-	TRBD2	TRBJ2-1	CASSDGTSVYNEQFF	TGTGCCAGTAGTGACGGGACTAGCGTCTACAATGAGCAGTTCTTC
15	TRBV5-1	-	TRBD1	TRBJ1-6	CASSFEGQGNSPLHF	TGCGCCAGCAGCTTTGAAGGACAGGGTAATTCACCCCTCCACTTT
14	TRBV6-5	few	-	TRBJ2-7	CASSLSPRAKIGFF	TGTGCCAGCAGTTTAAGTCCCAGGGCGAAAATCGGTTTCTTC
17	TRBV18	few	TRBD2	TRBJ2-1	CASSPPNGGVRANEQFF	TGTGCCAGCTCACCACCCAACGGGGGGGTAAGGGCCAATGAGCAGTTCTTC
12	TRBV9	-	TRBD1	TRBJ1-3	CASSEDRGSVYF	TGTGCCAGCAGCGAGGACAGGGGGTCCGTATATTTT
14	TRBV7-2	few	-	TRBJ1-2	CASSLEGIPYGYTF	TGTGCCAGCAGCTTAGAGGGGATCCCATATGGCTACACCTTC
11	TRBV5-6	-	-	TRBJ1-2	CASSGGYGYTF	TGTGCCAGCAGCGGAGGCTATGGCTACACCTTC
14	TRBV30	-	TRBD1	TRBJ1-5	CAWSGGQDLQPQHF	TGTGCCTGGAGTGGGGGACAGGATCTTCAGCCCCAGCATTTT
16	TRBV7-9	-	-	TRBJ2-3	CASSPRGSLSTDTQYF	TGTGCCAGCAGCCCTAGGGGTAGCCTCAGCACAGATACGCAGTATTTT
14	TRBV5-1	-	-	TRBJ2-2	CASSYPANTGELFF	TGCGCCAGCAGCTACCCAGCGAACACCGGGGAGCTGTTTTTT
13	TRBV7-9	-	-	TRBJ1-6	CASRVTGNSPLHF	TGTGCCAGCAGAGTAACAGGGAATTCACCCCTCCACTTT
18	TRBV5-4	-	-	TRBJ1-5	CASSLDWLQGRRSQPQHF	TGTGCCAGCAGCTTGGATTGGCTACAGGGCAGACGATCCCAGCCCCAGCATTTT
15	TRBV15	-	TRBD1	TRBJ1-1	CATSSIGGIDTEAFF	TGTGCCACCAGCAGCATAGGGGGCATTGATACTGAAGCTTTCTTT